The rows below give T cell receptor beta chains drawn from one sample of a study of metastatic and nonmetastatic thyroid tumors. With MiXCR, TCRdb called clones anew from the PCR reads. Among about 5,000 clones listed, under 30% were seen once. Material: adjacent normal tissue. Receptor source: a male donor with papillary thyroid cancer or a benign thyroid nodule (not recorded which). Some clones in this sample may be carry-over from other donors' samples. CDR3s include the opening cysteine and the closing phenylalanine or tryptophan. The D gene is left open where the match is weak. Clone size is stated in some rows and not others, as once, few, many or a class when expanded.

length: 13
V: TRBV20-1
D: TRBD2
size: -
J: TRBJ2-7
CDR3: CSVIGGRDNEQYF
DNA: TGCAGTGTAATCGGCGGGAGGGATAACGAGCAGTACTTC

length: 12
V: TRBV24-1
D: -
size: few
J: TRBJ1-1
CDR3: CATSDSDTKAFF
DNA: TGTGCCACCAGTGACTCTGACACCAAAGCTTTCTTT

length: 13
V: TRBV6-1
D: -
size: few
J: TRBJ1-2
CDR3: CASTESRDYDYTF
DNA: TGTGCCAGCACCGAGAGTAGGGACTATGACTACACCTTC

length: 16
V: TRBV4-1
D: -
size: -
J: TRBJ2-7
CDR3: CASSPHSRDPLYEQYF
DNA: TGCGCCAGCAGCCCCCATTCCCGGGACCCCCTCTACGAGCAGTACTTC

length: 15
V: TRBV12-3/TRBV12-4
D: -
size: few
J: TRBJ2-1
CDR3: CASSLGSSSYNEQFF
DNA: TGTGCCAGCAGTTTAGGGTCTTCTTCCTACAATGAGCAGTTCTTC

length: 13
V: TRBV19
D: TRBD1
size: few
J: TRBJ1-5
CDR3: CASSQGVEQPQHF
DNA: TGTGCCAGTAGTCAGGGGGTGGAACAGCCCCAGCATTTT

length: 15
V: TRBV5-5
D: -
size: medium-sized
J: TRBJ2-3
CDR3: CASSLLLALTDTQYF
DNA: TGTGCCAGCAGCTTGCTCCTAGCCCTCACAGATACGCAGTATTTT

length: 13
V: TRBV30
D: -
size: -
J: TRBJ1-6
CDR3: CAWGVRSNSPLHF
DNA: TGTGCCTGGGGTGTTAGGTCGAATTCACCCCTCCACTTT

length: 15
V: TRBV19
D: TRBD1
size: -
J: TRBJ1-2
CDR3: CASSPGGLGIYGYTF
DNA: TGTGCCAGTAGTCCAGGGGGCCTCGGGATCTATGGCTACACCTTC

length: 18
V: TRBV20-1
D: TRBD1
size: -
J: TRBJ2-1
CDR3: CSALGVGDRGVSHNEQFF
DNA: TGCAGTGCTCTCGGGGTGGGCGACAGGGGCGTCTCCCACAATGAGCAGTTCTTC

length: 12
V: TRBV7-6
D: -
size: many
J: TRBJ2-7
CDR3: CASSYQRGEQYF
DNA: TGTGCCAGCAGTTACCAGAGGGGCGAGCAGTACTTC

length: 15
V: TRBV18
D: -
size: -
J: TRBJ1-2
CDR3: CASSPEGPLLNGYTF
DNA: TGTGCCAGCTCACCCGAGGGACCCCTACTGAATGGCTACACCTTC

length: 13
V: TRBV20-1
D: -
size: -
J: TRBJ1-2
CDR3: CSAREEGNYGYTF
DNA: TGCAGTGCTAGGGAAGAAGGAAACTATGGCTACACCTTC

length: 15
V: TRBV7-2
D: -
size: few
J: TRBJ2-3
CDR3: CASSLGQAFPDTQYF
DNA: TGTGCCAGCAGCTTAGGACAGGCCTTCCCAGATACGCAGTATTTT

length: 14
V: TRBV12-3/TRBV12-4
D: -
size: many
J: TRBJ1-1
CDR3: CASEPQGRNTEAFF
DNA: TGTGCCAGCGAGCCCCAGGGGAGAAACACTGAAGCTTTCTTT

length: 16
V: TRBV9
D: -
size: -
J: TRBJ1-3
CDR3: CASSARDGFSGNTVYF
DNA: TGTGCCAGCAGCGCCCGGGACGGCTTCTCTGGAAACACCGTATATTTT

length: 14
V: TRBV12-3/TRBV12-4
D: -
size: few
J: TRBJ2-7
CDR3: CASSLGQGPYEQYF
DNA: TGTGCCAGCAGCTTAGGGCAGGGACCCTACGAGCAGTACTTC

length: 15
V: TRBV3-1
D: -
size: -
J: TRBJ2-2
CDR3: CASSQDVGRPGELFF
DNA: TGTGCCAGCAGCCAAGACGTCGGGCGCCCCGGGGAGCTGTTTTTT

length: 12
V: TRBV12-3/TRBV12-4
D: -
size: -
J: TRBJ2-1
CDR3: CASSRADNEQFF
DNA: TGTGCCAGCAGCCGCGCCGACAATGAGCAGTTCTTC

length: 14
V: TRBV27
D: -
size: medium-sized
J: TRBJ2-2
CDR3: CASSLWGNTGELFF
DNA: TGTGCCAGCAGTTTGTGGGGAAACACCGGGGAGCTGTTTTTT

length: 16
V: TRBV24-1
D: TRBD1
size: medium-sized
J: TRBJ2-3
CDR3: CATSDLDRGFTDTQYF
DNA: TGTGCCACCAGTGATTTGGACAGGGGGTTTACAGATACGCAGTATTTT

length: 15
V: TRBV5-1
D: TRBD2
size: -
J: TRBJ2-7
CDR3: CASSAAGVLFYEQYF
DNA: TGCGCCAGCAGCGCAGCGGGGGTCCTCTTCTACGAGCAGTACTTC

length: 14
V: TRBV20-1
D: TRBD2
size: medium-sized
J: TRBJ2-7
CDR3: CSAALAGGAYEQYF
DNA: TGCAGTGCAGCTCTAGCGGGAGGGGCCTACGAGCAGTACTTC

length: 12
V: TRBV9
D: -
size: few
J: TRBJ1-2
CDR3: CASSPEIYGYTF
DNA: TGTGCCAGTTCTCCTGAAATCTATGGCTACACCTTC

length: 12
V: TRBV6-1
D: -
size: medium-sized
J: TRBJ2-7
CDR3: CASGGARYEQYF
DNA: TGTGCCAGCGGTGGGGCCCGCTACGAGCAGTACTTC

length: 14
V: TRBV20-1
D: TRBD2
size: medium-sized
J: TRBJ2-3
CDR3: CSAMAGASTDTQYF
DNA: TGCAGTGCTATGGCGGGAGCTAGCACAGATACGCAGTATTTT

length: 15
V: TRBV18
D: -
size: medium-sized
J: TRBJ1-5
CDR3: CASSPPGAEGLPQHF
DNA: TGTGCCAGCTCACCACCGGGGGCAGAGGGGCTGCCCCAGCATTTT

length: 16
V: TRBV19
D: -
size: -
J: TRBJ1-5
CDR3: CASSGRGLESNQPQHF
DNA: TGTGCCAGTAGTGGCAGAGGGTTGGAAAGCAATCAGCCCCAGCATTTT

length: 18
V: TRBV19
D: -
size: -
J: TRBJ1-1
CDR3: CACRWDGGSEKLNTEAFF
DNA: TGTGCCTGTAGATGGGATGGAGGTTCGGAGAAGTTGAACACTGAAGCTTTCTTT

length: 13
V: TRBV24-1
D: -
size: -
J: TRBJ2-7
CDR3: CATSDGGSYEQYF
DNA: TGTGCCACCAGTGATGGAGGGTCCTACGAGCAGTACTTC

length: 14
V: TRBV30
D: -
size: -
J: TRBJ1-2
CDR3: CAWSGAGANYGYTF
DNA: TGTGCCTGGAGTGGGGCAGGGGCTAACTATGGCTACACCTTC

length: 11
V: TRBV28
D: -
size: medium-sized
J: TRBJ1-3
CDR3: CASRTENTIYF
DNA: TGTGCCAGCAGGACTGAAAACACCATATATTTT

length: 15
V: TRBV6-1
D: -
size: -
J: TRBJ1-6
CDR3: CASSLGVAPGAPLHF
DNA: TGTGCCAGCAGTTTGGGGGTTGCCCCTGGGGCACCCCTCCACTTT

length: 15
V: TRBV20-1
D: TRBD1
size: -
J: TRBJ2-7
CDR3: CSAREATGVDYEQYF
DNA: TGCAGTGCTAGAGAGGCGACAGGGGTAGACTACGAGCAGTACTTC

length: 14
V: TRBV5-1
D: -
size: few
J: TRBJ2-1
CDR3: CASSFGSTNNEQFF
DNA: TGCGCCAGCAGCTTTGGTTCTACAAACAATGAGCAGTTCTTC

length: 11
V: TRBV20-1
D: -
size: once
J: TRBJ1-1
CDR3: CSATQNTEAFF
DNA: TGCAGTGCTACCCAGAACACTGAAGCTTTCTTT

length: 16
V: TRBV24-1
D: TRBD2
size: medium-sized
J: TRBJ2-1
CDR3: CATSDFTSGIHNEQFF
DNA: TGTGCCACCAGTGATTTTACTAGCGGGATACACAATGAGCAGTTCTTC

length: 15
V: TRBV7-8
D: -
size: few
J: TRBJ1-2
CDR3: CASSVSRSPTDGYTF
DNA: TGTGCCAGCAGTGTTAGTAGATCCCCCACGGATGGCTACACCTTC

length: 15
V: TRBV24-1
D: -
size: few
J: TRBJ2-2
CDR3: CATSDLQGSAGELFF
DNA: TGTGCCACCAGTGATTTGCAGGGCTCAGCCGGGGAGCTGTTTTTT

length: 17
V: TRBV18
D: -
size: -
J: TRBJ2-7
CDR3: CASSPPMSRGWKGGQYF
DNA: TGTGCCAGCTCACCACCGATGTCAAGGGGGTGGAAAGGCGGGCAGTACTTC

length: 13
V: TRBV11-2
D: -
size: -
J: TRBJ1-1
CDR3: CASSSTRVTEALF
DNA: TGTGCCAGCAGCTCGACTCGGGTTACTGAAGCTCTCTTT

length: 14
V: TRBV2
D: TRBD1
size: few
J: TRBJ2-3
CDR3: CASRDGQGVDTQYF
DNA: TGTGCCAGCAGGGACGGACAGGGGGTAGATACGCAGTATTTT

length: 18
V: TRBV27
D: TRBD2
size: -
J: TRBJ2-7
CDR3: CASTLFLRSGVSTYEQYF
DNA: TGTGCCAGCACCCTCTTCCTTCGGAGCGGGGTTTCAACCTACGAGCAGTACTTC

length: 16
V: TRBV27
D: -
size: -
J: TRBJ1-2
CDR3: CASSSATGPANYGYTF
DNA: TGTGCCAGCAGTTCCGCGACAGGCCCAGCTAACTATGGCTACACCTTC

length: 15
V: TRBV6-5
D: TRBD1
size: medium-sized
J: TRBJ1-2
CDR3: CASSYAEDRGLGYTF
DNA: TGTGCCAGCAGTTACGCCGAGGACAGGGGGCTGGGCTACACCTTC

length: 15
V: TRBV19
D: -
size: medium-sized
J: TRBJ2-2
CDR3: CASSPRTASAGELFF
DNA: TGTGCCAGTAGTCCGAGGACAGCCTCGGCCGGGGAGCTGTTTTTT

length: 13
V: TRBV6-1
D: TRBD1
size: few
J: TRBJ1-5
CDR3: CASRGDSDQPQHF
DNA: TGTGCCAGCAGGGGGGACAGTGATCAGCCCCAGCATTTT

length: 13
V: TRBV11-1
D: -
size: -
J: TRBJ2-7
CDR3: CASSSDLSYEQYF
DNA: TGTGCCAGCAGCTCTGATCTTTCCTACGAGCAGTACTTT